This TCR beta chain was identified during a study of OX40 agonist ivuxolimab in advanced cancers. Study-level background: The drug used for patients, ivuxolimab, was an agonistic anti-OX40 (CD134) antibody. A partial response was reached by three patients: one with hepatocellular carcinoma and two with cutaneous melanoma. At doses from 0.01 to 10 mg/kg, patients were given intravenous ivuxolimab every 2 weeks. Study outcomes and limitations: More expanded clones were found, on average, in CD8+ than in CD4+ T cells.

The CDR3 spans 13 residues. The germline V gene has CDR1 MNHEY and CDR2 SVGAGI. V lost 6 bases to trimming and J lost 7 bases; unmatched junction nucleotides: 8. Regarding this clone: The antigen is not known.

Produced via immunoSEQ multiplex PCR; TCRdb's table is partial and in-frame only. The sample includes fewer than 85,000 clones, 65% to 90% of them seen just once. The sample here was CD4+ or CD8+ T cells sorted from blood, taken in a trial of the OX40 agonist ivuxolimab. The clonotype comes from an adult with an advanced solid tumor such as melanoma, head and neck, liver or kidney cancer. The chain is built from TRBV6-5 and TRBJ2-7, with 8 bases fitting TRBD2. The CDR3 bases are TGTGCCAGCAGGGACCTAGCGGGCGGGGAGCAGTACTTC. It translates to CASRDLAGGEQYF.